These T cell receptor beta chains were read from a single sample in a study of cytomegalovirus exposure and HLA in healthy donors. Method: immunoSEQ multiplex PCR; TCRdb's copy keeps in-frame clones and lacks some. In the table there are about 190,000 clones, 75% to 85% of which are singletons. The material sequenced was PBMCs. The receptors were gathered from a woman between 18 and 29 years old in good health and CMV-seropositive. Both conserved end residues are part of each CDR3. Fields, in order: V gene, D gene, J gene, CDR3 protein. The D gene is left open where the match is weak.

v_call: TRBV19
d_call: TRBD1
j_call: TRBJ1-5
cdr3_aa: CASSPGTGYYNQPQHF

v_call: TRBV28
d_call: .
j_call: TRBJ2-4
cdr3_aa: CASSLRRNIQYF

v_call: TRBV5-1
d_call: TRBD1
j_call: TRBJ2-5
cdr3_aa: CASSLGGLVETQYF

v_call: TRBV29-1
d_call: .
j_call: TRBJ1-2
cdr3_aa: CSVEDRGWWGYTF

v_call: TRBV9
d_call: .
j_call: TRBJ1-1
cdr3_aa: CASSVDAQGEAFF

v_call: TRBV5-4
d_call: TRBD1
j_call: TRBJ2-1
cdr3_aa: CASRGDRGNEQFF

v_call: TRBV25-1
d_call: TRBD2
j_call: TRBJ2-3
cdr3_aa: CASSGAGGDYF

v_call: TRBV28
d_call: TRBD1
j_call: TRBJ2-5
cdr3_aa: CASSYALRTGNIQETQYF

v_call: TRBV29-1
d_call: .
j_call: TRBJ1-4
cdr3_aa: CSVRSNEKLFF

v_call: TRBV28
d_call: TRBD1
j_call: TRBJ2-7
cdr3_aa: CASSTLDRGEEEQYF

v_call: TRBV10-3
d_call: TRBD1
j_call: TRBJ2-5
cdr3_aa: CAISETGGETQYF

v_call: TRBV27
d_call: .
j_call: .
cdr3_aa: CASSLSTGNYEQYF

v_call: TRBV7-9
d_call: .
j_call: TRBJ1-1
cdr3_aa: CASSLEGGAEAFF

v_call: TRBV7-9
d_call: .
j_call: TRBJ2-5
cdr3_aa: CASSLAGGETQYF

v_call: TRBV10-1
d_call: TRBD2
j_call: TRBJ2-1
cdr3_aa: CASSDPGTSNEQFF